This T cell receptor (beta chain) derives from a study of T cell changes during pregnancy in multiple sclerosis. The assay was immunoSEQ multiplex PCR, and TCRdb's table has in-frame clones only and misses some. The repertoire holds 55,000 to 65,000 clones, with 85% to 95% as singletons. The CDR3 loop spans 16 amino acids. The V and J genes are TRBV21-1 and TRBJ2-1; the D call TRBD1 from the table was never checked on the DNA. TRBV21-1 is a pseudogene locus. The sequencing here drew on CD8+ T cells from peripheral blood mononuclear cells, taken in the third trimester of pregnancy. The receptor was isolated from a female donor with multiple sclerosis, enrolled in a pregnancy study. The CDR3 region is CASSNRTGSFHNEQFF. CDR3 nucleotides: TGTGCCAGCAGCAACCGGACAGGGTCTTTCCACAATGAGCAGTTCTTC.